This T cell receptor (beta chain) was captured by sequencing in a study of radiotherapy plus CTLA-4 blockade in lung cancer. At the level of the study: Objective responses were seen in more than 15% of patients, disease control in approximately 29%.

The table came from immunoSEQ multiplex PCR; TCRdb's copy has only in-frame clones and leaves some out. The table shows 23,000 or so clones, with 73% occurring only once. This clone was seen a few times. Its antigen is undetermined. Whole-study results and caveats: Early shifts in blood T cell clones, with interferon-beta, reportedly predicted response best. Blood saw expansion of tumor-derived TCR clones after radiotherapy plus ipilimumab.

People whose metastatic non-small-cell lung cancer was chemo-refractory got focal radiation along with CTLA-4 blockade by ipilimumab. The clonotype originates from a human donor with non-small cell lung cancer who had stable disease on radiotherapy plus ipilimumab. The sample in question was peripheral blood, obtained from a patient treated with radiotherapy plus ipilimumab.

CDR3 sequence: CASSLYDSKTYEQYF. For the CDR3, the DNA is TGTGCCAGCAGTTTATATGACAGCAAGACCTACGAGCAGTACTTC. The J gene is TRBJ2-7, the V gene TRBV27, with a tentative D call TRBD1 (5 bases). The CDR3 is made up of 15 amino acids. The V gene lost 1 base and the J gene lost 2 bases, with 12 bases spanning the gap. Germline V gene data show CDR1 as MNHEY and CDR2 as SMNVEV (reference sequence).